These 14 T cell receptor beta chains share one sample of origin, sequenced in a study of T cells in Graves' hyperthyroidism and ophthalmopathy. Researchers took RNA transcripts and amplified the TCR beta CDR3 regions from them. First-round RT-PCR with HTBI primers amplified the TCR CDR3 region. Via MiXCR, TCRdb re-called the multiplex PCR reads, giving one row per CDR3 protein. This repertoire shows around 280,000 distinct CDR3 sequences, roughly 15% found once; its top ten account for 7.9%. What was sequenced was blood. These receptors all come from a woman aged 40 to 50 with Graves' hyperthyroidism.

The table lists this clonotype with many counts. The rearrangement uses TRBV12-3 or TRBV12-4 and TRBJ2-1, with D perhaps given as TRBD1 or TRBD2 (7 bases each). This CDR3 is built from 16 residues. Trimming pared 5 bases from V and 4 bases from J, leaving 18 bases between. CDR3 in amino acids: CASSLRGPGRYNEQFF. Here the CDR3 DNA reads TGTGCCAGCAGTCTGAGGGGGCCCGGGAGGTACAATGAGCAGTTCTTC.

This clonotype has a count of ten or more. The rearrangement links TRBV7-8 to TRBJ2-5; 13 nucleotides agree with TRBD2. The germline CDR1 and CDR2 sequences are SGHVS and FQNEAQ. With 0 bases clipped from V and 5 bases from J, the junction kept 6 bases outside the gene matches. This CDR3 has 17 amino acids. The CDR3 DNA is TGTGCCAGCAGCTTAGCGCTACTAGCGGGAGGGTGGGAGACCCAGTACTTC. Its protein is CASSLALLAGGWETQYF.

This clonotype was recorded many times. This chain uses TRBV2 with TRBJ2-1; 10 positions agree with TRBD2. CDR3 length: 15 residues. Germline loops: CDR1 SNHLY, CDR2 FYNNEI. V lost 4 bases and J lost 6; bases outside the gene matches: 6. CDR3 sequence (DNA): TGTGCCAGCAGTGGTGGAGCGGGAGGGGGCAATGAGCAGTTCTTC. This translates into CASSGGAGGGNEQFF.

The V and J genes are TRBV3-1 and TRBJ1-6; the D is unclear. Per the germline V gene, CDR1 is LGHDT and CDR2 is YNNKEL (reference sequence). This CDR3 comprises 15 residues. Trimming took 1 base from V and 7 from J, leaving 11 bases between them. CDR3 amino acids: CASSQGGGTNSPLHF. The CDR3 coding sequence is TGTGCCAGCAGCCAAGGAGGAGGTACGAATTCACCCCTCCACTTT.

This chain uses TRBV12-3 or TRBV12-4 with TRBJ1-4; unclear D gene. The CDR3 contains 14 residues. The germline V and J ends were trimmed by 6 bases and 4 bases, with 12 bases remaining between them. The DNA for the CDR3 is TGTGCCAGCAGAACGGGTGTGGGTAATGAAAAACTGTTTTTT. Translating it yields CASRTGVGNEKLFF.

This clonotype has ten or more counts. V and J are TRBV6-1 and TRBJ2-1; the match to TRBD2 covers 9 bases. CDR1 and CDR2 from the germline V gene are MNHNS and SASEGT. V dropped 6 bases and J dropped 0; count of bases not matched to a gene: 6. CDR3 length: 16 residues. The CDR3 DNA reads TGTGCCAGCAGCACCGATAGCGGGAGCTCCTACAATGAGCAGTTCTTC. Protein sequence: CASSTDSGSSYNEQFF.

As to this clonotype: A read error is possible here, since a much larger clone lies one base away. The chain couples TRBV28 to TRBJ2-7, with D uncertain. The V end lost 5 bases, the J end lost 6 bases, and 14 bases lay between the germline ends. The CDR3 length is 13 residues. Germline CDR1 and CDR2: MDHEN and SYDVKM. This chain's CDR3 is CASSDPQDVEQYF. The CDR3 bases are TGTGCCAGCAGTGATCCCCAGGACGTCGAGCAGTACTTC. The whole variable domain, remainder taken from reference TRBV28 and TRBJ2-7, is DVKVTQSSRYLVKRTGEKVFLECVQDMDHENMFWYRQDPGLGLRLIYFSYDVKMKEKGDIPEGYSVSREKKERFSLILESASTNQTSMYLCASSDPQDVEQYFGPGTRLTVT.

This clonotype has more than one count but fewer than ten. The chain is built from TRBV14 and TRBJ2-7; 10 positions match TRBD2. V dropped 3 bases and J dropped 4; count of bases not matched to a gene: 6. CDR3 size: 15 residues. Per the germline V gene, CDR1 is SGHDN and CDR2 is FVKESK. This CDR3 is CASSHLRGLAYEQYF. The DNA for the CDR3 is TGTGCCAGCAGCCACCTCCGGGGACTAGCGTACGAGCAGTACTTC.

The gene calls are TRBV20-1 and TRBJ2-5; 16 positions agree with TRBD2. In germline, CDR1 is DFQATT, CDR2 SNEGSKA (reference sequence). This CDR3 spans 16 amino acids. The CDR3 DNA is TGCAGCGCGGGCGGGACTAGCGGGAGGGCCCGGGAGACCCAGTACTTC. Protein product: CSAGGTSGRARETQYF.

This clonotype was observed many times. This chain uses TRBV20-1 with TRBJ2-3; 7 bases fit TRBD2. The CDR3 contains 14 residues. J gave up 2 bases and V 3 bases, and 5 bases lay outside the gene matches. Germline assignment: CDR1 DFQATT and CDR2 SNEGSKA (reference sequence). CDR3 loop: CSASKRGATDTQYF. Here the CDR3 DNA reads TGCAGTGCTAGTAAGCGGGGCGCCACAGATACGCAGTATTTT.

The chain uses TRBV6-5 and TRBJ2-1, with 7 positions matching TRBD1. Germline lookup yields CDR1 MNHEY and CDR2 SVGAGI. This CDR3 region has 12 residues. With V trimmed by 2 bases and J by 12 bases, 4 bases remained unmatched. CDR3 nucleotide sequence: TGTGCCAGCAGTTACGGACAGGCAGGGCAGTTCTTC. It is translated as CASSYGQAGQFF.

The V gene is TRBV5-4, the J gene TRBJ1-2; 7 nucleotides align to TRBD1. Germline trimming cut 5 bases from V and 5 bases from J; bases unmatched to any gene: 6. Germline V CDR1 and CDR2: SGHNT, YYREEE (reference sequence). The CDR3 has 13 amino acids. This CDR3 is CASSSDRVYGYTF. CDR3 bases: TGTGCCAGCAGTTCCGACAGGGTGTATGGCTACACCTTC.

This clonotype was detected many times. The rearrangement uses TRBV12-3 or TRBV12-4 and TRBJ1-3; D might be TRBD1 (6 bases). Trimming removed 7 bases from V and 4 bases from J, with 14 bases in between. CDR3 length equals 14 residues. For the CDR3, the DNA is TGTGCCAGCATTTACAGGGTTCCGGGAAACACCATATATTTT. Protein sequence: CASIYRVPGNTIYF.

This clonotype was picked up many times. J is TRBJ2-3 and V is TRBV7-9; 9 bases are shared with TRBD2. J gave up 1 base and V 5 bases, and 4 bases lay outside the gene matches. Per the germline V gene, CDR1 is SEHNR and CDR2 is FQNEAQ (reference sequence). The CDR3 length is 15 residues. The DNA for the CDR3 is TGTGCCAGCAGCGCTAAGCGGGAGGGCACAGATACGCAGTATTTT. Protein: CASSAKREGTDTQYF.